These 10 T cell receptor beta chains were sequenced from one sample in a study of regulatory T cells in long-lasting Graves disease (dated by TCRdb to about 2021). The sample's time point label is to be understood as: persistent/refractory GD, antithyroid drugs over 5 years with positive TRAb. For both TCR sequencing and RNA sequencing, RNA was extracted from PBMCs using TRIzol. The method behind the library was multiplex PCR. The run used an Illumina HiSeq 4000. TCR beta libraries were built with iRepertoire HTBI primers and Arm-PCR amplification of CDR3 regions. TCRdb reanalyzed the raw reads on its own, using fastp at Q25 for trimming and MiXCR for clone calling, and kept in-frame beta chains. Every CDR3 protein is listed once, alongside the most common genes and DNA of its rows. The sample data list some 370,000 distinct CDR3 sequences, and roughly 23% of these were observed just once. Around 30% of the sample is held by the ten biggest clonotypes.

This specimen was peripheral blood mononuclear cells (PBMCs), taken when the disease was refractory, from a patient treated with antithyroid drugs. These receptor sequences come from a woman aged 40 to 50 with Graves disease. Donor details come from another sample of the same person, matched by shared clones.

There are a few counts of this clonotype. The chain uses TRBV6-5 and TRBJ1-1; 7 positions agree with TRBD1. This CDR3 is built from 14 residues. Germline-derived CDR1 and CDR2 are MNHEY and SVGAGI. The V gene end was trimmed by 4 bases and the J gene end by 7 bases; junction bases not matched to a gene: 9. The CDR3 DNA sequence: TGTGCCAGCAGTTTCGGGACAGTGAGGGATGAAGCTTTCTTT. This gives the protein CASSFGTVRDEAFF.

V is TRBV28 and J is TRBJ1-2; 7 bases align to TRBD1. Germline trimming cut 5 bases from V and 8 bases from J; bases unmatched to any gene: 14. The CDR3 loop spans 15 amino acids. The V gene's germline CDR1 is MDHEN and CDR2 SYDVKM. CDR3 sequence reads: CASSERQRGRLGYTF. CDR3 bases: TGTGCCAGCAGTGAACGACAGAGGGGGCGCCTAGGCTACACCTTC.

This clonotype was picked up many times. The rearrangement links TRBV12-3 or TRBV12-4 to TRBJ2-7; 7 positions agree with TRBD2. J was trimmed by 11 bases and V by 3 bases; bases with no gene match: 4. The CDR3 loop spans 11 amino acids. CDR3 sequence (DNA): TGTGCCAGCAGTTTTGGGAGGGGCGAGTACTTC. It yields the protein CASSFGRGEYF.

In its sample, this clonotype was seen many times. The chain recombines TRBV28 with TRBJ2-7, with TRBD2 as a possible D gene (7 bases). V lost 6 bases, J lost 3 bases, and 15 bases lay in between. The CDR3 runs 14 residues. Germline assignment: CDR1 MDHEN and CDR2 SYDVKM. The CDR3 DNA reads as TGTGCCAGCAGCATGGGGGGGGCGAGCTACGAGCAGTACTTC. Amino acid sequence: CASSMGGASYEQYF. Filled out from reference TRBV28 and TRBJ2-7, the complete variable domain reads DVKVTQSSRYLVKRTGEKVFLECVQDMDHENMFWYRQDPGLGLRLIYFSYDVKMKEKGDIPEGYSVSREKKERFSLILESASTNQTSMYLCASSMGGASYEQYFGPGTRLTVT.

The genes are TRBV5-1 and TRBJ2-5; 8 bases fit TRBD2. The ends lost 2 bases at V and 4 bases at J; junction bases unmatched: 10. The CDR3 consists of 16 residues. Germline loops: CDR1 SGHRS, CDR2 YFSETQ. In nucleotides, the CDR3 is TGCGCCAGCAGCTTCATCCAGCGGGAGTTAGGAGAGACCCAGTACTTC. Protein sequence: CASSFIQRELGETQYF.

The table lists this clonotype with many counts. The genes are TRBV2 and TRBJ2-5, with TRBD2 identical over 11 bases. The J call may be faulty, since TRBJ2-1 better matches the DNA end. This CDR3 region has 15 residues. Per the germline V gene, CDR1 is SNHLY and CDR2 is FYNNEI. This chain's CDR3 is CASIPLAGGFNEQFF. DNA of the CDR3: TGTGCCAGCATTCCCCTAGCGGGAGGATTTAATGAGCAGTTCTTC.

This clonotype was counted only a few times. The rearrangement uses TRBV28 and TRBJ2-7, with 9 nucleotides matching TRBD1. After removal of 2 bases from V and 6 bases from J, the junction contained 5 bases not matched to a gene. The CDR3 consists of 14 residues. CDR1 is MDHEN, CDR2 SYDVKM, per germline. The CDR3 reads CASSLGTGLREQYF. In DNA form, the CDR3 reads TGTGCCAGCAGTTTAGGGACAGGGTTGCGCGAGCAGTACTTC.

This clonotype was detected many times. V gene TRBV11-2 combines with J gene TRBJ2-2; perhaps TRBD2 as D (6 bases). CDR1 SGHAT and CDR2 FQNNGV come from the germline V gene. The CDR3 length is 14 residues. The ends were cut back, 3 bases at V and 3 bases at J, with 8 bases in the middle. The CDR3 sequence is CASSFAGYTGELFF. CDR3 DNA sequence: TGTGCCAGCAGCTTTGCGGGATACACCGGGGAGCTGTTTTTT.

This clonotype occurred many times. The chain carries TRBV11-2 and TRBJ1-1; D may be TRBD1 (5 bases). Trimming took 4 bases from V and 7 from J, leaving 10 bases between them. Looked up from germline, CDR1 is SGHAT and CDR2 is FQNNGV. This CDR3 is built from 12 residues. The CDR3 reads CASSSLGVEAFF. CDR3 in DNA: TGTGCCAGCAGCTCCCTGGGGGTTGAAGCTTTCTTT. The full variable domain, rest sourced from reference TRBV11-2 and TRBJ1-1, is EAGVAQSPRYKIIEKRQSVAFWCNPISGHATLYWYQQILGQGPKLLIQFQNNGVVDDSQLPKDRFSAERLKGVDSTLKIQPAKLEDSAVYLCASSSLGVEAFFGQGTRLTVV.

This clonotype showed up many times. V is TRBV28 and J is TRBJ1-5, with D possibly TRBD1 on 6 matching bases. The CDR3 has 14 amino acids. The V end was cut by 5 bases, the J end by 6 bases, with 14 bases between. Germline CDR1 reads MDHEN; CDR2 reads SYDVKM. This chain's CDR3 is CASSTTGIRQPQHF. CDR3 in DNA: TGTGCCAGCAGTACAACAGGGATCCGTCAGCCCCAGCATTTT.